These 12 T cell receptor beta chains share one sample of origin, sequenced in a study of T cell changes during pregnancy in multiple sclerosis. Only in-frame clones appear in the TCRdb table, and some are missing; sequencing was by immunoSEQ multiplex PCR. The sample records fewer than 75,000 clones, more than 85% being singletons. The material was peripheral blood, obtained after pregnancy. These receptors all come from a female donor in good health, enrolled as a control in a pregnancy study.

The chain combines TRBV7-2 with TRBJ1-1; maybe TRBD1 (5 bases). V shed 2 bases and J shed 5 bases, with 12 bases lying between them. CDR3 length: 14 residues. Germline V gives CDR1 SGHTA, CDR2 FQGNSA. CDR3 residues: CASSLLGRGTEAFF. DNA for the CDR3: TGTGCCAGCAGCTTACTGGGAAGGGGAACTGAAGCTTTCTTT.

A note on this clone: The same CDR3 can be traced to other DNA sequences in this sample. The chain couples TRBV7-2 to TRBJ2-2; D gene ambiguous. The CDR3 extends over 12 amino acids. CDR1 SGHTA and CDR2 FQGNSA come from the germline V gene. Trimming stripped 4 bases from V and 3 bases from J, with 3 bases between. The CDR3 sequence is CASSSDTGELFF. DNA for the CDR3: TGTGCCAGCAGCTCCGACACCGGGGAGCTGTTTTTT.

CDR3 sequence: CASSQIAGGGADTQYF. The CDR3 DNA is TGCGCCAGCAGCCAAATAGCGGGAGGAGGGGCAGATACGCAGTATTTT. The V call is TRBV5-1, the J call TRBJ2-3; 10 nucleotides line up with TRBD2. Per germline, CDR1 SGHRS and CDR2 YFSETQ. The CDR3 is made up of 16 amino acids. The V and J ends lost 4 bases and 4 bases, in that order; junction bases with no gene match: 9.

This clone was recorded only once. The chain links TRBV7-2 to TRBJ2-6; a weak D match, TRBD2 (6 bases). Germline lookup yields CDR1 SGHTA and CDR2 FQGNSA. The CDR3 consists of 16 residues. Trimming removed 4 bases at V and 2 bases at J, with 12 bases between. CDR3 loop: CASSSTLATGANVLTF. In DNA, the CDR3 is TGTGCCAGCAGCTCGACACTAGCTACTGGGGCCAACGTCCTGACTTTC.

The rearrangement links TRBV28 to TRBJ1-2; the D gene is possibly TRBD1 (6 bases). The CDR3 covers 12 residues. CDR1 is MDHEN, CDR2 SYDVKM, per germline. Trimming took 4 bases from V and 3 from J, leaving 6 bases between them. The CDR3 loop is CASSYRDYGYTF. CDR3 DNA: TGTGCCAGCAGTTACAGGGACTATGGCTACACCTTC.

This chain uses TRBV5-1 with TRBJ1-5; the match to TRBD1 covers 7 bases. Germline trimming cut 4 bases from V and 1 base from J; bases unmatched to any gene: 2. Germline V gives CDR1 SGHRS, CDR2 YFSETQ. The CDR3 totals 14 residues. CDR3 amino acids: CASSTGQSNQPQHF. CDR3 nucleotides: TGCGCCAGCAGCACGGGACAGAGCAATCAGCCCCAGCATTTT.

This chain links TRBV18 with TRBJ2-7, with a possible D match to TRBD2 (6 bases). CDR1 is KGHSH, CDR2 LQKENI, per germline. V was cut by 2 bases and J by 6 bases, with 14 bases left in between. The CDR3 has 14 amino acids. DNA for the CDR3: TGTGCCAGCTCACCAAGCGGGCTTACGGGCGAGCAGTACTTC. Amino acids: CASSPSGLTGEQYF.

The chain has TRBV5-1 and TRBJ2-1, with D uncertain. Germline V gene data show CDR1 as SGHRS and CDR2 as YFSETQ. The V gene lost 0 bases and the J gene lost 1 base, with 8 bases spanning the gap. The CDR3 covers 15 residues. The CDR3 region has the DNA TGCGCCAGCAGCTTGGTAGAAGTTTCCTACAATGAGCAGTTCTTC. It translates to CASSLVEVSYNEQFF.

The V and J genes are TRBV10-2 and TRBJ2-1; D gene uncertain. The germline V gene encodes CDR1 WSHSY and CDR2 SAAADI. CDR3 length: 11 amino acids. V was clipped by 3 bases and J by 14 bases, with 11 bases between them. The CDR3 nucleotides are TGCGCCAGCAGTGACCCCTTAGTGGAGTTCTTC. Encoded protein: CASSDPLVEFF.

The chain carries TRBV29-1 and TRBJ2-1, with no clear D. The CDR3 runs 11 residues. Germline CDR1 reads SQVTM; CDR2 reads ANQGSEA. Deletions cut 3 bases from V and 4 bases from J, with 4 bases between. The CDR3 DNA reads TGCAGCGTTGACAGATACAATGAGCAGTTCTTC. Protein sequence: CSVDRYNEQFF.

As DNA, the CDR3 is TGCAGCGTTGAACCCCGCCCTAGCGGGAGATGGAATGAGCAGTTCTTC. Residues: CSVEPRPSGRWNEQFF. The chain recombines TRBV29-1 with TRBJ2-1; 10 bases are a match to TRBD2. V lost 2 bases and J lost 7; bases outside the gene matches: 11. Per the germline V gene, CDR1 is SQVTM and CDR2 is ANQGSEA. This CDR3 contains 16 residues.

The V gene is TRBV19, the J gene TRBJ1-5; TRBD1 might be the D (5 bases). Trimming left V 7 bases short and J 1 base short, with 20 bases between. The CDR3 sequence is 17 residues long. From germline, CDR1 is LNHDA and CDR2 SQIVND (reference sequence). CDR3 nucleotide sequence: TGTGCCAGTAAGTCTAGGCAGGGAAGGAAGAGCAATCAGCCCCAGCATTTT. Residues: CASKSRQGRKSNQPQHF.